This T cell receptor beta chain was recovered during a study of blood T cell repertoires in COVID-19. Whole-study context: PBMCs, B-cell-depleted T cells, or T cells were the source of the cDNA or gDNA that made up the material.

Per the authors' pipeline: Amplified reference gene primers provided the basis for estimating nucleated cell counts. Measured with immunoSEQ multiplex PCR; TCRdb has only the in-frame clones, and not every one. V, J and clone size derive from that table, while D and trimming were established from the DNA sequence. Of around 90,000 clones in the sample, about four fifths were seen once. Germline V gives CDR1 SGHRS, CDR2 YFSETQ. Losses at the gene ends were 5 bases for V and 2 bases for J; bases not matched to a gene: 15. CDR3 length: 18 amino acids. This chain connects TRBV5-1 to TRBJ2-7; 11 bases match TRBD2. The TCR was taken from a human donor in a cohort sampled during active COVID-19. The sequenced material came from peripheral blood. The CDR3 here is CASSRALTSGTQAYEQYF. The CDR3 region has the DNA TGCGCCAGCAGTCGTGCGCTGACTAGCGGGACCCAGGCCTACGAGCAGTACTTC.